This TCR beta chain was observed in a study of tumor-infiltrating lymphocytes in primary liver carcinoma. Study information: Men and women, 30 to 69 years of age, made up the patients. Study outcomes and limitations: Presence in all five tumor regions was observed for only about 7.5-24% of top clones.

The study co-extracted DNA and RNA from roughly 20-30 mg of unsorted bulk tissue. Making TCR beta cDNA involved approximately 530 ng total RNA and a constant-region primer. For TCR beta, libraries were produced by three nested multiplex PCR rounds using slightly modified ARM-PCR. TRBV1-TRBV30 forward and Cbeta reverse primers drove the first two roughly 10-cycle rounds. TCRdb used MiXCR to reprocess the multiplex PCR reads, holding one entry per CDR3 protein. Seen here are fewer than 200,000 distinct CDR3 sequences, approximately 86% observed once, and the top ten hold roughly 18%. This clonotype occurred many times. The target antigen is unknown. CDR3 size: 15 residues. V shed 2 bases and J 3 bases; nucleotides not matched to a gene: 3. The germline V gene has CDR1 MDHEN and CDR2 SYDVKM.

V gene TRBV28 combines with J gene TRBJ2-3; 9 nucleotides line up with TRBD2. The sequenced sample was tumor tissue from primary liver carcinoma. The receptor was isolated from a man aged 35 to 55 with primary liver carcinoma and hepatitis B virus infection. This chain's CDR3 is CASSLAGGTTDTQYF. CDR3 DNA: TGTGCCAGCAGTTTAGCGGGAGGGACGACAGATACGCAGTATTTT.